This T cell receptor (beta chain) was recovered during a study of early T cells in non-severe SARS-CoV-2 infection. For the study at large: Sequencing of bulk RNA from unsorted whole blood was done, without chain pairing. Findings of the study overall: CD4 and private specificities were missed by VDJdb matching, which favored anti-spike CD8 responses.

This CDR3 is built from 12 residues. Looked up from germline, CDR1 is SGHAT and CDR2 is FQDESV (reference sequence). V gave up 2 bases and J gave up 8 bases, with 9 bases separating them. Details on this clonotype: Its antigen remains unidentified.

Molecules of cDNA were individually given unique molecular identifiers that were attached to them. In TCRdb, the 5' RACE reads were re-called with MiXCR into one record per CDR3 protein. The sample lists 85,000 to 95,000 distinct CDR3 sequences; under 15% were seen once. The chain employs TRBV11-1 and TRBJ1-1; D unclear. Material for sequencing was whole blood. This sequence was found in an adult who was a healthcare worker with PCR-confirmed SARS-CoV-2 infection or an uninfected control (not recorded which). The CDR3 DNA sequence: TGTGCCAGCAGCTTATCCCCGGGCGAAGCTTTCTTT. Protein: CASSLSPGEAFF.